This T cell receptor (beta chain) was retrieved from a study of T cell responses to AZD1222 COVID-19 vaccine. The overall study: Timing groups of about 4 and about 12 weeks for second doses were pooled.

Findings and caveats of the study: A mostly white British donor set with more females was recruited, and clonal diversity was possibly underestimated. Of spike-specific TCRs, nearly half reportedly target regions left unmutated in variants. All repertoire sampling was performed exclusively after the peak T cell response.

Sequenced by immunoSEQ multiplex PCR; TCRdb stores in-frame clones only, minus some. The table lists 110,000 to 150,000 clones, more than 85% of them singletons. As concerns this clone: Its antigen is still unknown.

Germline V lookup: CDR1 ENHRY, CDR2 SYGVKD. With 0 bases clipped from V and 3 bases from J, the junction kept 6 bases outside the gene matches. The CDR3 extends over 16 amino acids. The sequence was collected from an adult in good health. The specimen was peripheral blood, collected on day 0 of AZD1222 vaccination. V usage is TRBV10-3 and J usage is TRBJ2-3, with 7 bases fitting TRBD1. CDR3: CAISESGGAITDTQYF. CDR3 nucleotides: TGTGCCATCAGTGAGTCAGGGGGCGCGATAACAGATACGCAGTATTTT.